The 9 T cell receptor beta chains presented below share a single source sample, sequenced in a study of blood T cell repertoires in COVID-19. Measured with immunoSEQ multiplex PCR; TCRdb has only the in-frame clones, and not every one. The data contain roughly 250,000 clones, 80% to 90% of them singletons. Material for sequencing was peripheral blood. The origin of the receptors is a woman aged 50 to 60 with acute or convalescent COVID-19.

This clone has just a few counts. The chain employs TRBV18 and TRBJ1-1; D gene ambiguous. This CDR3 contains 14 residues. V gave up 2 bases and J gave up 5 bases, with 12 bases separating them. Germline CDR1 reads KGHSH; CDR2 reads LQKENI. As DNA, the CDR3 is TGTGCCAGCTCACCAAGTGCCGGAGGGACTGAAGCTTTCTTT. Its translation: CASSPSAGGTEAFF.

This clone has a single count. The chain is built from TRBV5-1 and TRBJ1-2, with 8 bases aligning to TRBD1. Germline V CDR1 and CDR2: SGHRS, YFSETQ. The CDR3 loop spans 16 amino acids. With V trimmed by 2 bases and J by 2 bases, 8 bases remained unmatched. The CDR3 DNA reads as TGCGCCAGCAGCTTAAACTCGGGACAGGTGAACTATGGCTACACCTTC. Its translation is CASSLNSGQVNYGYTF.

V and J are TRBV30 and TRBJ1-1; 8 bases match TRBD1. V was clipped by 0 bases and J by 1 base; unmatched bases: 4. Germline values: CDR1 GTSNPN, CDR2 SVGIG (reference sequence). The CDR3 runs 15 residues. CDR3 protein: CAWSVIGTGNTEAFF. The CDR3 DNA reads TGTGCCTGGAGTGTAATAGGGACAGGGAACACTGAAGCTTTCTTT.

The J gene is TRBJ1-1, the V gene TRBV27; no clear D gene. This CDR3 spans 17 amino acids. Trimming shortened V by 5 bases and J by 3 bases, and 22 bases separated the two germline ends. Germline V gene lookup returns CDR1 MNHEY and CDR2 SMNVEV (reference sequence). The CDR3 region is CASSRLALGLADTEAFF. The CDR3 DNA reads TGTGCCAGCAGTCGACTTGCCCTAGGTTTGGCGGACACTGAAGCTTTCTTT.

The J gene is TRBJ2-5, the V gene TRBV7-9; TRBD1 is a possible D gene (8 bases). V was shortened by 7 bases and J by 6 bases, with 18 bases between the two germline ends. This CDR3 comprises 14 residues. Looked up from germline, CDR1 is SEHNR and CDR2 is FQNEAQ (reference sequence). The CDR3 loop reads CASTFGQGGQTQYF. The CDR3 bases are TGTGCCAGCACCTTCGGACAGGGAGGGCAGACCCAGTACTTC.

This chain joins TRBV7-9 and TRBJ2-7, with TRBD2 identical over 8 bases. V was pared by 2 bases and J by 2 bases, with 11 bases of the junction left unmatched. The V gene's germline CDR1 is SEHNR and CDR2 FQNEAQ (reference sequence). The CDR3 totals 17 residues. The DNA for the CDR3 is TGTGCCAGCAGCTTACGCCTAACTAGCGGTACCGCCTACGAGCAGTACTTC. This codes for CASSLRLTSGTAYEQYF.

This rearrangement joins TRBV5-1 to TRBJ2-2; the D gene is possibly TRBD1 (6 bases). V gave up 6 bases and J gave up 5 bases, with 23 bases separating them. This CDR3 comprises 17 residues. The germline V gene has CDR1 SGHRS and CDR2 YFSETQ. CDR3 sequence reads: CASTLLGTYRKTGELFF. CDR3 nucleotides: TGCGCCAGCACCCTACTGGGGACATATAGGAAGACCGGGGAGCTGTTTTTT.

The chain carries TRBV3-1 (or the pseudogene TRBV3-2) and TRBJ2-2; unclear D gene. The CDR3 totals 13 residues. V shed 6 bases and J shed 6 bases, with 11 bases lying between them. Germline V gene lookup returns CDR1 LGHDT and CDR2 YNNKEL (reference sequence). In DNA form, the CDR3 reads TGTGCCAGCAGGAGTTTAAGAGCCGGGGAGCTGTTTTTT. Protein product: CASRSLRAGELFF.

The V and J genes are TRBV19 and TRBJ2-1, with 12 bases lining up with TRBD2. This CDR3 has 16 amino acids. V lost 6 bases to trimming and J lost 7 bases; unmatched junction nucleotides: 10. The germline V gene has CDR1 LNHDA and CDR2 SQIVND (reference sequence). In DNA form, the CDR3 reads TGTGCCAGTAGGCTACTAGCGGGAGGCCTCGGAAATGAGCAGTTCTTC. This codes for CASRLLAGGLGNEQFF.